This TCR beta chain appears in the sequencing data of a study of blood T cell repertoires in COVID-19. Study-level information: The analysed material was cDNA or gDNA that came from T cells, B-cell-depleted T cells, or PBMCs.

Sequencing used immunoSEQ multiplex PCR; TCRdb keeps in-frame clones, though not all of them. The sample holds about 200,000 clones, around 86% seen once. CDR3 length: 15 residues. Germline V CDR1 and CDR2: SGHKS, YYEKEE (reference sequence). V shed 4 bases and J shed 1 base, with 14 bases lying between them. The clonotype was recovered from a man aged 45-60 years with acute or convalescent COVID-19. The sequenced material came from peripheral blood. The chain couples TRBV5-5 to TRBJ1-1; D not resolved. CDR3 bases: TGTGCCAGCAGCCCCGAGGGAATCCCGAACACTGAAGCTTTCTTT. It yields the protein CASSPEGIPNTEAFF. The complete variable domain, with remaining parts taken from reference TRBV5-5 and TRBJ1-1, reads DAGVTQSPTHLIKTRGQQVTLRCSPISGHKSVSWYQQVLGQGPQFIFQYYEKEERGRGNFPDRFSARQFPNYSSELNVNALLLGDSALYLCASSPEGIPNTEAFFGQGTRLTVV.